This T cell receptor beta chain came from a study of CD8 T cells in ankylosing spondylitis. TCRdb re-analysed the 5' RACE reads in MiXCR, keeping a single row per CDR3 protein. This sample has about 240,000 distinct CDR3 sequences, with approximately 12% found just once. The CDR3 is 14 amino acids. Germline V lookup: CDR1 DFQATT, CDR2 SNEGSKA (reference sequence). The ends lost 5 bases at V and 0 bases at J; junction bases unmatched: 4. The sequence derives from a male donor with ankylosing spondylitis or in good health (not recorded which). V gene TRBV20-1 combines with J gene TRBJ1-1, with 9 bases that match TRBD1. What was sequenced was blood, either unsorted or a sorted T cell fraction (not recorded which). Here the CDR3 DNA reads TGCAGTGCTCTCCGGACAGGGGTGAACACTGAAGCTTTCTTT. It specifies CSALRTGVNTEAFF.